This T cell receptor (beta chain) was found in a study of cytomegalovirus exposure and HLA in healthy donors. Study outcomes and limitations: Many donors shared some public TCRs, even though most TCR sequences were rare. The authors listed about 170 TCR beta chains as cytomegalovirus-associated. TRBV6-2, TRBV6-3 and some other V segments were excluded as indistinguishable.

About this clone: Its cognate antigen is unknown.

This CDR3 spans 16 amino acids. V dropped 5 bases and J dropped 3 bases, with 19 bases sitting between them. Germline V lookup: CDR1 SNHLY, CDR2 FYNNEI. The study ran its PCR with 60 Vbeta and 13 Jbeta primers. The protocol was immunoSEQ multiplex PCR, while the TCRdb copy is restricted to in-frame clones and leaves out a portion. The repertoire holds about 130,000 clones, 81% seen once, with about 0.7% in the top ten. This clonotype originated in a man between 18 and 29 years old in good health and CMV-seronegative. This chain uses TRBV2 with TRBJ1-1; a weak D match, TRBD1 (5 bases). The specimen sequenced was PBMCs. The CDR3 nucleotides are TGTGCCAGCAGTTATGACCCAGGGACTACCGACACTGAAGCTTTCTTT. Its translation is CASSYDPGTTDTEAFF.